The rows below give T cell receptor beta chains drawn from one sample of a study of control samples from healthy donors and cancer patients. This table comes from immunoSEQ multiplex PCR, and its TCRdb copy is limited to in-frame clones, with some not included. The table lists more than 25,000 clones, 91% of them singletons. What was sequenced was PBMCs. These receptors were taken from a man between 45 and 60 years old with lung cancer. The CDR3 runs from the conserved cysteine through the conserved F or W. Each record gives: J gene, clone size, D gene, V gene, CDR3 DNA, CDR3 protein. The D gene is left open where the match is weak. Expanded clones get a size class; other rows say once, few or many, or leave the size out.

j_call: TRBJ2-3; clone_size: -; d_call: TRBD1; v_call: TRBV4-3; cdr3_nt: TGCGCCAGCAGCCGCGGGACAGGGGCTAGCACAGATACGCAGTATTTT; cdr3_aa: CASSRGTGASTDTQYF
j_call: TRBJ1-4; clone_size: -; d_call: -; v_call: TRBV6-5; cdr3_nt: TGTGCCAGCGGATTACAGGGAACTAATGAAAAACTGTTTTTT; cdr3_aa: CASGLQGTNEKLFF
j_call: TRBJ1-5; clone_size: few; d_call: -; v_call: TRBV7-2; cdr3_nt: TGTGCCAGCAGCTTAGCTACTTACCGTAGGGGCAATCAGCCCCAGCATTTT; cdr3_aa: CASSLATYRRGNQPQHF
j_call: TRBJ1-2; clone_size: once; d_call: TRBD1; v_call: TRBV12-3/TRBV12-4; cdr3_nt: TGTGCCAGCAGCTTCGACAGGGGGAGCGGCTACACCTTC; cdr3_aa: CASSFDRGSGYTF
j_call: TRBJ2-3; clone_size: -; d_call: -; v_call: TRBV2; cdr3_nt: TGTGCCAGCAGTGGGCAGGGGATAGATACGCAGTATTTT; cdr3_aa: CASSGQGIDTQYF
j_call: TRBJ2-4; clone_size: -; d_call: -; v_call: TRBV12-5; cdr3_nt: TGTGCTAGTGGTTTGGCAGGTGTAAAGTACTTC; cdr3_aa: CASGLAGVKYF
j_call: TRBJ1-2; clone_size: -; d_call: TRBD1; v_call: TRBV5-8; cdr3_nt: TGTGCCAGCAGCGCCGGACAGGGGGCTTTTGGCTACACCTTC; cdr3_aa: CASSAGQGAFGYTF
j_call: TRBJ1-4; clone_size: -; d_call: -; v_call: TRBV12-3/TRBV12-4; cdr3_nt: TGTGCCAGCAGTTGGGGAAATGAAAAACTGTTTTTT; cdr3_aa: CASSWGNEKLFF
j_call: TRBJ2-5; clone_size: -; d_call: TRBD1; v_call: TRBV7-7; cdr3_nt: TGTGCTAGCAGCTTAGGCAGGGGGATTCAAGAGACCCAGTACTTC; cdr3_aa: CASSLGRGIQETQYF
j_call: TRBJ2-2; clone_size: -; d_call: -; v_call: TRBV7-2; cdr3_nt: TGTGCCAGCAGCTTAACCAGGGGAGACACCGGGGAGCTGTTTTTT; cdr3_aa: CASSLTRGDTGELFF
j_call: TRBJ1-2; clone_size: -; d_call: TRBD1; v_call: TRBV20-1; cdr3_nt: TGCAGTGCAGCCGGGACAGCCTTC; cdr3_aa: CSAAGTAF
j_call: TRBJ1-1; clone_size: -; d_call: TRBD1; v_call: TRBV4-1; cdr3_nt: TGCGCCAGCAGCTTGACCCGGGACAGGGGGAGGGTAAACACTGAAGCTTTCTTT; cdr3_aa: CASSLTRDRGRVNTEAFF
j_call: TRBJ2-4; clone_size: -; d_call: TRBD1; v_call: TRBV19; cdr3_nt: TGTGCCAGTAGACCATTGACAGGGGGCGGAAACATTCAGTACTTC; cdr3_aa: CASRPLTGGGNIQYF